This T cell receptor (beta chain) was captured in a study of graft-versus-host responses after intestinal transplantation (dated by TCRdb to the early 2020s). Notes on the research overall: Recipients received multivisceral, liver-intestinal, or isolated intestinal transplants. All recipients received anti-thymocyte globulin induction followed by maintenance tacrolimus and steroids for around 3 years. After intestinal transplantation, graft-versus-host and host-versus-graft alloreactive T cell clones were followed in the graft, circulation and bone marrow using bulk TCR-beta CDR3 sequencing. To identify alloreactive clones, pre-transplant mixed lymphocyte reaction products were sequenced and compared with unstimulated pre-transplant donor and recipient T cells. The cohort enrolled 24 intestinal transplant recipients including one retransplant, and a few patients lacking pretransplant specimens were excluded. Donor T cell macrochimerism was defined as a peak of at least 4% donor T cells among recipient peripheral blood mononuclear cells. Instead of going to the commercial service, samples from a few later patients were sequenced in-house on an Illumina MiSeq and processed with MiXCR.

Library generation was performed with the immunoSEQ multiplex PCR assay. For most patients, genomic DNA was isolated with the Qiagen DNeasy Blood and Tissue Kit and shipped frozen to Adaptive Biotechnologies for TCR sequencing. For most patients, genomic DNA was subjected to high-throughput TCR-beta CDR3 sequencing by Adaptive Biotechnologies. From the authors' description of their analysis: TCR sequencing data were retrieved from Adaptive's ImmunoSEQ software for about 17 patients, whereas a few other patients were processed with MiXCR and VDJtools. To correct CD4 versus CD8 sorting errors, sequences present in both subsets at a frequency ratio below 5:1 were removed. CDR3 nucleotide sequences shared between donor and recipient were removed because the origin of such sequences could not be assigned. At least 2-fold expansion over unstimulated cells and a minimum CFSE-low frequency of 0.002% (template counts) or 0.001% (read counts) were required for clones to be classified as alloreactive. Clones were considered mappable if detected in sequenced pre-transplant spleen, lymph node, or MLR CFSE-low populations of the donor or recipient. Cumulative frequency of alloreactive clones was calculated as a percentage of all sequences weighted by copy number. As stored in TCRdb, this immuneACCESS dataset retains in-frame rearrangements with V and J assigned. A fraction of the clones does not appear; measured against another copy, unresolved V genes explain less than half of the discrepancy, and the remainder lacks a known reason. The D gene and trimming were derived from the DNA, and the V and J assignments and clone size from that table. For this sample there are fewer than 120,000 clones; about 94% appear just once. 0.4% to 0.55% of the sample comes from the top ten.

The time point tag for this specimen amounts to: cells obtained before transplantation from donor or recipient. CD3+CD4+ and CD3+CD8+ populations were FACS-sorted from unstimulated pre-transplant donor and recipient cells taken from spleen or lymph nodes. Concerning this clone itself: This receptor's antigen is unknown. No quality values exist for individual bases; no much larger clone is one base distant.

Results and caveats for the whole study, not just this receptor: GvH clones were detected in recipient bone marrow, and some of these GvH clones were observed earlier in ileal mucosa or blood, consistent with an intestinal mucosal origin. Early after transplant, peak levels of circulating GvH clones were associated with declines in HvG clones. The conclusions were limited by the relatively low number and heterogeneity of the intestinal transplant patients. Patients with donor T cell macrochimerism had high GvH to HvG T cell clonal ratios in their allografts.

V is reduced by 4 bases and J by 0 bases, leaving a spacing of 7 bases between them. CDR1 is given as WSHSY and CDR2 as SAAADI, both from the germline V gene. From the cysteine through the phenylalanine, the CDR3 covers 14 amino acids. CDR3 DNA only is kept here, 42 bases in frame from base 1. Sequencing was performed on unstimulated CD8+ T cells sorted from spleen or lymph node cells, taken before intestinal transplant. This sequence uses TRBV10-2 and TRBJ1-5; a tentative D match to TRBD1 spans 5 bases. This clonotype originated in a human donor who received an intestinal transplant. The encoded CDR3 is CASSAGYSNQPQHF. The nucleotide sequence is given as TGCGCCAGCAGTGCAGGGTATAGCAATCAGCCCCAGCATTTT.